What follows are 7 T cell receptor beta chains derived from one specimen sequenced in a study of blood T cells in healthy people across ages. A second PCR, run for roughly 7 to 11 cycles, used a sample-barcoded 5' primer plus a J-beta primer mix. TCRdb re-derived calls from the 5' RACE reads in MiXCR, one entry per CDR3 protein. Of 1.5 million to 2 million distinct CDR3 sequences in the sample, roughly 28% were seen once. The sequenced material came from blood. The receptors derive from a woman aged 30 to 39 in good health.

The CDR3 bases are TGTGCCAGCAGTGAGCTTATTCATCAGCCCCAGCATTTT. Translation gives CASSELIHQPQHF. This chain joins TRBV25-1 and TRBJ1-5; D is uncertain. V lost 3 bases and J lost 5, with 8 bases in between. The CDR3 totals 13 residues. Germline V gene data show CDR1 as MGHDK and CDR2 as SYGVNS.

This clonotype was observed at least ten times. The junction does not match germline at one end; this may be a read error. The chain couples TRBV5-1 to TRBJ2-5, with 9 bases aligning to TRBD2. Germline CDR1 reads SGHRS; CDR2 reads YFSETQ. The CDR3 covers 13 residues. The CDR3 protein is CASNLAGEETQYF. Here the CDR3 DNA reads TGTGCCAGCAACTTAGCGGGGGAAGAGACCCAGTACTTC.

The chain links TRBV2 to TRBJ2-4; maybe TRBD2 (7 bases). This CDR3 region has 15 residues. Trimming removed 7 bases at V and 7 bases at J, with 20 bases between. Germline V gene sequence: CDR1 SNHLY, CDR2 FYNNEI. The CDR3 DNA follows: TGTGCCAGCAACCGGAGGGGGGGCCCGGCGAACATTCAGTACTTC. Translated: CASNRRGGPANIQYF.

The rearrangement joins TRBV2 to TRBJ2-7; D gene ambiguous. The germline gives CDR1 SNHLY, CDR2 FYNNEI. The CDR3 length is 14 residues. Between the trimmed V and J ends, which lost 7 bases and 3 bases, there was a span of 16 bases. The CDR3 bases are TGTGCCAGCATCTTACTGTTAAAGGGCTACGAGCAGTACTTC. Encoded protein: CASILLLKGYEQYF.

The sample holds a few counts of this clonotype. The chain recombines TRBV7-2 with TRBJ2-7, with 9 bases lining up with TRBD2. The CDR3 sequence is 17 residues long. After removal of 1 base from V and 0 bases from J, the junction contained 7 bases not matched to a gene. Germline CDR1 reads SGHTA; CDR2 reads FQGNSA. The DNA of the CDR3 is TGTGCCAGCAGCTTAGTTAGGCTAGCGGGGAGCTCCTACGAGCAGTACTTC. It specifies CASSLVRLAGSSYEQYF.

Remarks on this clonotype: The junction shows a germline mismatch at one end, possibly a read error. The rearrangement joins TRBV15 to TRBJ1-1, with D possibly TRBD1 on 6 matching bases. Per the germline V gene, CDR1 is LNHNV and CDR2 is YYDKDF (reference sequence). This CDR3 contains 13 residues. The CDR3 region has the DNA TGTGTCACCAGGGGCCGGGAGAACACTGAAGCTTTCTTT. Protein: CVTRGRENTEAFF.

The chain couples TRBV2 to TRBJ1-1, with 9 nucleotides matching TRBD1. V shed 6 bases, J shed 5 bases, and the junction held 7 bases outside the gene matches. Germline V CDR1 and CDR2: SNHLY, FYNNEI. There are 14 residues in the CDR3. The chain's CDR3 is CASRRGQGRTEAFF. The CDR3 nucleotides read TGTGCCAGCAGGAGGGGACAGGGAAGGACTGAAGCTTTCTTT.